This T cell receptor beta chain originates from a study of blood T cells in healthy people across ages. Study-wide results and limits: As age increased, TCR beta diversity per million T cells fell in a roughly linear fashion.

Each sample yielded at least 5.5 micrograms of PBMC total RNA. This CDR3 has 17 residues. Germline loops: CDR1 SGHRS, CDR2 YFSETQ. A remark on this clonotype: The antigen is undetermined.

A second roughly 7 to 11 cycle PCR used barcoded and J-beta primers. Samples each returned at least 2.5 million CDR3-containing paired-end reads. TCRdb passed the 5' RACE reads through MiXCR, listing each CDR3 protein once. The sample has over 300,000 distinct CDR3 sequences, roughly half seen once. The clonotype originates from a man in his sixties in good health. V usage is TRBV5-1 and J usage is TRBJ2-1; 10 bases match TRBD2. The DNA end lines up better with TRBJ2-7; the J call may be wrong. The material sequenced was blood. The CDR3 nucleotides read TGCGCCAGCAGCTTGGGACAACGGGGACTAGCGAACAATGAGCAGTACTTC. Translated: CASSLGQRGLANNEQYF.